The 5 T cell receptor beta chains in this list originate from one sample, sequenced in a study of CD8+CD57+ T cells in acquired aplastic anemia. Genomic DNA was employed as the template in profiling TCR beta VDJ and CDR3. Each CDR3 protein is one row after TCRdb ran MiXCR on the reads. This repertoire shows over 200,000 distinct CDR3 sequences, over 60% found once; its top ten account for 29%. Input material: sorted CD4+, CD8+, or CD8+CD57+ T cells (not recorded which) from PBMCs. These TCRs come from a human donor in good health.

The chain carries TRBV9 and TRBJ1-6, with 8 bases fitting TRBD1. This CDR3 is built from 15 residues. V shed 4 bases and J 7 bases; nucleotides not matched to a gene: 7. CDR1 and CDR2 (germline): SGDLS, YYNGEE. The CDR3 loop is CASSFAGGLNSPLHF. The CDR3 coding sequence is TGTGCCAGCAGCTTTGCAGGGGGCCTGAATTCACCCCTCCACTTT. Using reference TRBV9 and TRBJ1-6 for the parts outside the CDR3, the full variable domain is DSGVTQTPKHLITATGQRVTLRCSPRSGDLSVYWYQQSLDQGLQFLIQYYNGEERAKGNILERFSAQQFPDLHSELNLSSLELGDSALYFCASSFAGGLNSPLHFGNGTRLTVT.

This clonotype was picked up many times. J is TRBJ2-1 and V is TRBV11-1, with 10 bases fitting TRBD2. This CDR3 is 15 amino acids long. V shed 0 bases and J 8 bases; nucleotides not matched to a gene: 4. From germline, CDR1 is SGHAT and CDR2 FQDESV (reference sequence). Here the CDR3 reads CASSLALGLAHEQFF. The CDR3 DNA reads as TGTGCCAGCAGCTTAGCGCTGGGACTAGCGCATGAGCAGTTCTTC.

With regard to this clonotype: One end of the junction varies from germline; a read error may be responsible. The J gene is TRBJ2-1, the V gene TRBV5-4, with D perhaps TRBD1 (6 bases). The CDR3 consists of 14 residues. The germline V gene has CDR1 SGHNT and CDR2 YYREEE (reference sequence). CDR3 region: CASTPRGTYNEQFF. The CDR3 DNA is TGTGCCAGCACCCCTAGGGGGACCTACAATGAGCAGTTCTTT. The full variable domain, in which reference TRBV5-4 and TRBJ2-1 provide the parts outside the CDR3, is ETGVTQSPTHLIKTRGQQVTLRCSSQSGHNTVSWYQQALGQGPQFIFQYYREEENGRGNFPPRFSGLQFPNYSSELNVNALELDDSALYLCASTPRGTYNEQFFGPGTRLTVL.

Turning to this clonotype: A junction end diverges from the germline sequence, so it may reflect a read error. The rearrangement joins TRBV20-1 to TRBJ1-2; D not resolved. Germline V gene data show CDR1 as DFQATT and CDR2 as SNEGSKA (reference sequence). The CDR3 consists of 12 residues. CDR3 amino acids: CSASDGDYGYAF. The CDR3 bases are TGCAGTGCTAGCGACGGCGACTATGGCTACGCCTTC.

A word on this clonotype: A much larger clone is a single base away; this may be a read error. The chain carries TRBV5-4 and TRBJ1-2; TRBD1 aligns across 7 bases. The CDR3 totals 16 residues. In germline, CDR1 is SGHNT, CDR2 YYREEE (reference sequence). This chain's CDR3 is CAGSPVPGQSDYDYTF. The CDR3 DNA reads as TGTGCCGGCAGCCCCGTCCCGGGACAGAGCGATTATGACTACACCTTC. Complete variable domain (other parts from reference TRBV5-4 and TRBJ1-2): ETGVTQSPTHLIKTRGQQVTLRCSSQSGHNTVSWYQQALGQGPQFIFQYYREEENGRGNFPPRFSGLQFPNYSSELNVNALELDDSALYLCAGSPVPGQSDYDYTFGSGTRLTVV.